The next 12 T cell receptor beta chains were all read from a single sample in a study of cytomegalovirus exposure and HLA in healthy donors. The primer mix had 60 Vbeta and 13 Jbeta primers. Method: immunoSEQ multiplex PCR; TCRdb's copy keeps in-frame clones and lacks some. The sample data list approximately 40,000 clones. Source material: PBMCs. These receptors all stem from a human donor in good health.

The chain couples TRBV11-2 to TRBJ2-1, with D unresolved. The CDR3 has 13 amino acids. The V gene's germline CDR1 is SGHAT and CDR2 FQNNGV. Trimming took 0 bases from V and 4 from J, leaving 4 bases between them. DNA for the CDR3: TGTGCCAGCAGCTTAGAAACATACAATGAGCAGTTCTTC. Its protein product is CASSLETYNEQFF.

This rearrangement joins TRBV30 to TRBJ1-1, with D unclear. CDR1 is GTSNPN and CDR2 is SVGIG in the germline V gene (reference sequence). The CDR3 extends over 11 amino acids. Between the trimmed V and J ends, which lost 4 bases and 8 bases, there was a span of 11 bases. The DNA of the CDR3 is TGTGCCTGGAACCGGGTTAGGGAAGCTTTCTTT. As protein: CAWNRVREAFF.

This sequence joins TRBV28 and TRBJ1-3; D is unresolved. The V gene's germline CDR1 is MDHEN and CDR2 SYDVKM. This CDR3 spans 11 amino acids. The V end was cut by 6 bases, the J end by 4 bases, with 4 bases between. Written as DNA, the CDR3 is TGTGCCAGCAGACGGGGAAACACCATATATTTT. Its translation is CASRRGNTIYF. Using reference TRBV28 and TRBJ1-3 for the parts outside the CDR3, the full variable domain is DVKVTQSSRYLVKRTGEKVFLECVQDMDHENMFWYRQDPGLGLRLIYFSYDVKMKEKGDIPEGYSVSREKKERFSLILESASTNQTSMYLCASRRGNTIYFGEGSWLTVV.

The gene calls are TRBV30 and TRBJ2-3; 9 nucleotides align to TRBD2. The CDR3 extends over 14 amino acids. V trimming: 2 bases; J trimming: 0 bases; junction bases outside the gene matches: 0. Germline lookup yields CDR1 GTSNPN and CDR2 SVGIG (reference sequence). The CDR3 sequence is CAWSSGGSTDTQYF. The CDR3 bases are TGTGCCTGGAGTAGCGGGGGGAGCACAGATACGCAGTATTTT.

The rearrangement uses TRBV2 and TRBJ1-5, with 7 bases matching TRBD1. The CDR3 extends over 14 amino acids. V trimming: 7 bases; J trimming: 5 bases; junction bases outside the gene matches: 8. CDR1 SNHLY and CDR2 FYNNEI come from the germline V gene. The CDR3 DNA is TGTGCCAGCACCGAGGGACAGCCAGATCAGCCCCAGCATTTT. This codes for CASTEGQPDQPQHF.

The CDR3 loop reads CSVGWTGKETQYF. CDR3 in DNA: TGCAGCGTGGGGTGGACAGGGAAAGAGACCCAGTACTTC. This chain uses TRBV29-1 with TRBJ2-5; 8 nucleotides match TRBD1. The CDR3 is 13 residues long. With V trimmed by 6 bases and J by 3 bases, 6 bases remained unmatched. Germline V gene data show CDR1 as SQVTM and CDR2 as ANQGSEA.

CDR3 bases: TGTGCCAGTAGTCTTGGGGCAGGGGGCGCGGATGATGGCTACACCTTC. As protein: CASSLGAGGADDGYTF. This chain connects TRBV19 to TRBJ1-2; 8 nucleotides align to TRBD1. CDR3 length: 16 residues. J was trimmed by 6 bases and V by 5 bases; bases with no gene match: 14. The germline V gene encodes CDR1 LNHDA and CDR2 SQIVND (reference sequence). Using reference TRBV19 and TRBJ1-2 for the parts outside the CDR3, the full variable domain is DGGITQSPKYLFRKEGQNVTLSCEQNLNHDAMYWYRQDPGQGLRLIYYSQIVNDFQKGDIAEGYSVSREKKESFPLTVTSAQKNPTAFYLCASSLGAGGADDGYTFGSGTRLTVV.

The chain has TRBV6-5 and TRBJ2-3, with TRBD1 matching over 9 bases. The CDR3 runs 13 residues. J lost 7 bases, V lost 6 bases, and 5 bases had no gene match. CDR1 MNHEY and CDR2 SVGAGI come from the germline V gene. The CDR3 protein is CASSWDRAHTQYF. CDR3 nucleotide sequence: TGTGCCAGCAGCTGGGACAGGGCTCATACGCAGTATTTT.

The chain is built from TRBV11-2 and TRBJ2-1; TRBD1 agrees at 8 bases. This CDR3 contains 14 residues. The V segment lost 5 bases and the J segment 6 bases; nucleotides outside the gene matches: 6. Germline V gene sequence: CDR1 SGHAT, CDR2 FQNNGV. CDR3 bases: TGTGCCAGCAGCCAGGGGACAGGAGGCAATGAGCAGTTCTTC. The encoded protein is CASSQGTGGNEQFF.

CDR3 sequence: CAISESWGSTDTQYF. The DNA of the CDR3 is TGTGCCATCAGTGAGTCTTGGGGCAGCACAGATACGCAGTATTTT. The chain recombines TRBV10-3 with TRBJ2-3; D possibly corresponds to TRBD1 (5 bases). Germline-derived CDR1 and CDR2 are ENHRY and SYGVKD. The V end was cut by 0 bases, the J end by 0 bases, with 7 bases between. CDR3 length: 15 amino acids.

The CDR3, as DNA: TGTGCCTGGGCTCGACGGGGACAGGGAGTGGAGACCCAGTACTTC. As protein: CAWARRGQGVETQYF. This sequence joins TRBV30 and TRBJ2-5, with 9 nucleotides matching TRBD1. The CDR3 runs 15 residues. The V gene end was trimmed by 5 bases and the J gene end by 5 bases; junction bases not matched to a gene: 12. CDR1 and CDR2 from the germline V gene are GTSNPN and SVGIG (reference sequence).

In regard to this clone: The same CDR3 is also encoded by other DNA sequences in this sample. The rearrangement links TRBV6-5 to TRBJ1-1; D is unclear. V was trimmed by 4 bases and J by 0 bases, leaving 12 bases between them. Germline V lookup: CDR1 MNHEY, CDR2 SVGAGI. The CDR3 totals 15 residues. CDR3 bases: TGTGCCAGCAGTTCCCAACCCTCTATGAACACTGAAGCTTTCTTT. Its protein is CASSSQPSMNTEAFF.